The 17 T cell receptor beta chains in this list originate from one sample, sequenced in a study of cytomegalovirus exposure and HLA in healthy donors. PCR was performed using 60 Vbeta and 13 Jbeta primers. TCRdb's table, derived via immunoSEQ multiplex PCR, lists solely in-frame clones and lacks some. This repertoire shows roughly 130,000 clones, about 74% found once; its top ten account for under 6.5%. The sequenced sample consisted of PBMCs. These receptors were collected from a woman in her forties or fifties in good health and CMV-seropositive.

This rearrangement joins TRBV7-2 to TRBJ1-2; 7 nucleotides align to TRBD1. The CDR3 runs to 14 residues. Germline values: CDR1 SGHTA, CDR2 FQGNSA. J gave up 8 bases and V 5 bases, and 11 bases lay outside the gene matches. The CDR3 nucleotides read TGTGCCAGCAGCCCACGGGACAGTTCAAAGGGCTACACCTTC. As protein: CASSPRDSSKGYTF.

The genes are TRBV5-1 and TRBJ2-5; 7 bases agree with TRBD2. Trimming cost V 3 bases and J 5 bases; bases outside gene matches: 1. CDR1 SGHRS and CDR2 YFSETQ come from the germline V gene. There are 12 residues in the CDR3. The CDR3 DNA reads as TGCGCCAGCAGCTGGGGGGGTGAGACCCAGTACTTC. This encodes CASSWGGETQYF.

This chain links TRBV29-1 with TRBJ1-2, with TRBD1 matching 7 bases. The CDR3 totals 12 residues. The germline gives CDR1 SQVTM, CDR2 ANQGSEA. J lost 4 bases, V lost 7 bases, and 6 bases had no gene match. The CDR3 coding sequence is TGCAGCGCCCAGACAGGGCCCTATGGCTACACCTTC. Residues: CSAQTGPYGYTF.

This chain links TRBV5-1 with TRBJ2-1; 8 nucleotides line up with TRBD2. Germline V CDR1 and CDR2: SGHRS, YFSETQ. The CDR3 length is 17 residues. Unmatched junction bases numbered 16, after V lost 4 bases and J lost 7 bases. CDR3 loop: CASSPSSTGGAVNEQFF. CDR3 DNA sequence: TGCGCCAGCAGCCCATCATCCACCGGGGGGGCGGTAAATGAGCAGTTCTTC.

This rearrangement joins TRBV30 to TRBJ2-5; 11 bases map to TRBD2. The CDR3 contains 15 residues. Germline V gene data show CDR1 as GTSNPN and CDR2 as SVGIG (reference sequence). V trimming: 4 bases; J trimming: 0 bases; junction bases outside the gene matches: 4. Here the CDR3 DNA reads TGTGCCTGGATCCTAGCGGGGGGTTACCAAGAGACCCAGTACTTC. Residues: CAWILAGGYQETQYF.

The CDR3 region is CASTAFRGSPLHF. As DNA, the CDR3 is TGCGCCAGCACTGCGTTCCGGGGTTCACCCCTCCACTTT. The rearrangement links TRBV23-1 to TRBJ1-6; D is ambiguous. TRBV23-1 is given ORF status, its function remaining uncertain. The length of the CDR3 is 13 residues. V lost 7 bases and J lost 9, with 13 bases in between.

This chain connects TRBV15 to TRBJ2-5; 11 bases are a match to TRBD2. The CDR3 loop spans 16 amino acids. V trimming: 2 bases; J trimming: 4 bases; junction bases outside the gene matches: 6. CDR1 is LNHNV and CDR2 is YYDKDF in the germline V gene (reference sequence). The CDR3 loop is CATSRQVAGGRETQYF. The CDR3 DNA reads TGTGCCACCAGCAGACAGGTAGCGGGGGGGCGAGAGACCCAGTACTTC.

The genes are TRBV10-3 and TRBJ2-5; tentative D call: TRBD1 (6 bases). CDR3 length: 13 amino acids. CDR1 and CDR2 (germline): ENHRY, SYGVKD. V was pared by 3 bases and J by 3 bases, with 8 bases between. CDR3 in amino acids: CAISERTEETQYF. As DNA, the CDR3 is TGTGCCATCAGTGAACGGACAGAAGAGACCCAGTACTTC.

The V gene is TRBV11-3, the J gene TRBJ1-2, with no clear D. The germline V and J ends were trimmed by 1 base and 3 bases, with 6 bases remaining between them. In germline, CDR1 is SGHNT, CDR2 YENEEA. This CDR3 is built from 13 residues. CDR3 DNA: TGTGCCAGCAGCTTAGGGGCACACTATGGCTACACCTTC. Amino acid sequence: CASSLGAHYGYTF. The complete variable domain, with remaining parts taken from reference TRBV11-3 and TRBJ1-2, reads EAGVVQSPRYKIIEKKQPVAFWCNPISGHNTLYWYLQNLGQGPELLIRYENEEAVDDSQLPKDRFSAERLKGVDSTLKIQPAELGDSAVYLCASSLGAHYGYTFGSGTRLTVV.

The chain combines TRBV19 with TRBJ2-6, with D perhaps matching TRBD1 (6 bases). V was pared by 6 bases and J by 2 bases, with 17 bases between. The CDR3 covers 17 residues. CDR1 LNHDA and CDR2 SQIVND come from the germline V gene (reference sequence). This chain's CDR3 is CASSTIQGSTGANVLTF. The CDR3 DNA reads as TGTGCCAGTAGCACCATACAGGGAAGCACTGGGGCCAACGTCCTGACTTTC.

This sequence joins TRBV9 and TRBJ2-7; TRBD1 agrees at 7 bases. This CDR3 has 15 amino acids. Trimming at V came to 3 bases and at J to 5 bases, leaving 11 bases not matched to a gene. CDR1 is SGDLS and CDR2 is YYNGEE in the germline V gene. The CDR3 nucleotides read TGTGCCAGCAGCGCCTCGGGACAGTTTCTAGACGAGCAGTACTTC. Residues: CASSASGQFLDEQYF. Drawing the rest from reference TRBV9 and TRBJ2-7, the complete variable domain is DSGVTQTPKHLITATGQRVTLRCSPRSGDLSVYWYQQSLDQGLQFLIQYYNGEERAKGNILERFSAQQFPDLHSELNLSSLELGDSALYFCASSASGQFLDEQYFGPGTRLTVT.

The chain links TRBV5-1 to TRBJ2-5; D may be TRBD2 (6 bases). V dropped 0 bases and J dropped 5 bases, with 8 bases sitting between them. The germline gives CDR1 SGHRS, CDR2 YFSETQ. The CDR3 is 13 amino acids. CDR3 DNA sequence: TGCGCCAGCAGCTTGGAAGGAGGGGAGACCCAGTACTTC. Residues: CASSLEGGETQYF.

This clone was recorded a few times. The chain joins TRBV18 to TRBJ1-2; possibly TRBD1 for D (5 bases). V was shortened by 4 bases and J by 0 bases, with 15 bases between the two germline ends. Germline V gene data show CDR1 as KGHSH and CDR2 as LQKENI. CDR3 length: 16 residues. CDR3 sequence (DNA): TGTGCCAGCTCACAGCAGGGTTCAGGGCCTAACTATGGCTACACCTTC. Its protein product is CASSQQGSGPNYGYTF.

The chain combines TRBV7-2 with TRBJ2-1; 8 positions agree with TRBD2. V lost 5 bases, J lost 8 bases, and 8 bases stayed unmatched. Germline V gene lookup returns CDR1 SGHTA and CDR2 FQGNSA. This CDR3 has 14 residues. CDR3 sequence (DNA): TGTGCCAGCAGCCTCGGACTAGCCAGGCATGAGCAGTTCTTC. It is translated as CASSLGLARHEQFF.

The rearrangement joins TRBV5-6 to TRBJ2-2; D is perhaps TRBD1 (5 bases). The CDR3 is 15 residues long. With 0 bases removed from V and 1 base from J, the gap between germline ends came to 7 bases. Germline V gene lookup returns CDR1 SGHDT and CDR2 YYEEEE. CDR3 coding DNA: TGTGCCAGCAGCTTGGGACAGTTGAACACCGGGGAGCTGTTTTTT. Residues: CASSLGQLNTGELFF.

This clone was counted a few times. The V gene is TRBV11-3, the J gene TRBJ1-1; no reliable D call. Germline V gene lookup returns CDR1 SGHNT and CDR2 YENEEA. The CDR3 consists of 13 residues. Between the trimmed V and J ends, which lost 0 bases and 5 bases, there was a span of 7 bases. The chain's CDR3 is CASSLEAGTEAFF. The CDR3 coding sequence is TGTGCCAGCAGCTTAGAGGCGGGAACTGAAGCTTTCTTT.

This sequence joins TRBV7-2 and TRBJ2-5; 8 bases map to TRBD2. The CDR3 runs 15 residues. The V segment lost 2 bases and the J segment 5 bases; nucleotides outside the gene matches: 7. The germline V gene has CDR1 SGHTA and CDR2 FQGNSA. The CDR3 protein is CASSLRRGVRETQYF. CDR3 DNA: TGTGCCAGCAGCTTAAGGCGGGGGGTGAGGGAGACCCAGTACTTC.